Described below is a single T cell receptor (beta chain) sequence and its context. This clonotype was counted ten times or more. Its antigen has not been determined. The input lacks base qualities; no much larger clone sits a single base away. The junction carries 13 bases between V and J, which are trimmed by 4 bases and 6 bases respectively. Reading from cysteine to phenylalanine, the CDR3 counts 13 amino acids. Just CDR3 DNA is preserved here, 39 bases in frame from base 1. CDR1 and CDR2 were assigned from the germline V gene (reference sequence) as MNHEY and SMNVEV. Explained via the paper, the time point label denotes: persistent/refractory GD, antithyroid drugs over 5 years with positive TRAb. RNA was extracted from PBMCs in TRIzol for both TCR sequencing and RNA sequencing. The diagnosis of Graves' disease followed American Thyroid Association guidelines. The patients came from an endocrinology department in Xi'an, China. Each patient gave roughly 8.4 milliliters of peripheral blood, collected in an EDTA anticoagulant tube. Ficoll Paque Plus density gradient separation was used to isolate PBMCs, and no further T cell sorting was performed. RNA quality was checked with an Agilent 2100 Bioanalyzer and agarose gel, and concentration with a NanoDrop 2000.

These data come from a study of regulatory T cells in long-lasting Graves disease listed by TCRdb under 2021. About the investigation overall: Persistent Graves' disease was defined as persistently positive TSH receptor autoantibodies together with antithyroid drug treatment for over 5 years. The study was conducted in China and was registered as a clinical trial. TCR sequencing covered some 13 persistent and approximately 20 newly diagnosed Graves' disease patients, some 33 samples in total. Peripheral blood TCR sequencing and RNA sequencing compared persistent Graves' disease patients with newly diagnosed Graves' disease patients. Antithyroid drugs had been taken for approximately 10 years on average by persistent Graves' disease patients in the clinical cohort.

Libraries came from multiplex PCR. The data were produced on an Illumina HiSeq 4000. TCR beta libraries were built with iRepertoire HTBI primers and Arm-PCR amplification of CDR3 regions. Before sequencing, the PCR products went through gel purification. The authors' analysis ran thus. Gene usage analysis of CDR3 amino acid clonotypes used the roughly 60 TRBV and 11 to 15 TRBJ segments found across samples. COPE and FqMerger were used to merge the filtered high-quality paired reads into contigs. BLAST was used to align contigs to IMGT TRBV, TRBD and TRBJ reference genes, with CDR3 defined following IMGT. Any clonotype with a frequency above 0.1% was counted as a highly expanded clone. Shannon entropy served as the measure of repertoire diversity, while the Gini coefficient captured V-J evenness. Public clonotypes were defined as clonotypes shared by more than one individual. TCRdb ran its own pipeline on the public reads, namely fastp trimming at Q25 and MiXCR clone calling, and kept in-frame beta chains. For every CDR3 protein sequence, its rows merge into one entry that carries the most common genes and DNA. Clone size and V and J calls follow TCRdb, not the original study. The sample has around 510,000 distinct CDR3 sequences on record, around 21% of them singletons. The biggest ten clones account for 6.5% to 10% of the sample.

What the authors observed across the whole study: Preferential use of TRBV28, TRBJ1-2 and TRBJ2-5 was observed in persistent disease, whereas TRBV20-1 and TRBJ2-1 were favored in newly diagnosed disease. Only the TCR beta chain was sequenced and analyzed. As a limitation, the authors acknowledged that the small sample size may reduce accuracy. Only peripheral blood was studied, because thyroid tissue, the primary lesion, was inaccessible. Persistent patients shared more public clonotypes among themselves (around 2,500) than newly diagnosed patients did (over 900). Persistent Graves' disease patients showed lower TCR Shannon entropy and fewer highly expanded clones than newly diagnosed patients, suggesting clonal expansion.

The V and J segments used are TRBV27 and TRBJ2-7; TRBD2 is a possible D gene, resting on 6 matching bases. This TCR was sampled from a female donor with Graves disease. The sample in question was peripheral blood mononuclear cells (PBMCs), obtained when the disease was refractory, from a patient treated with antithyroid drugs. CDR3 protein: CASSSPMGGEQYF. The DNA reads as follows: TGTGCCAGCAGTTCCCCCATGGGGGGCGAGCAGTACTTC.